These T cell receptor beta chains were read from a single sample in a study of technical replicates of blood from several donors. Only in-frame clones appear in the TCRdb table, and some are missing; sequencing was by immunoSEQ multiplex PCR. The table shows 50,000 to 70,000 clones, with 70% to 90% occurring only once. Material: PBMCs. These receptors all come from a human donor in good health. Some clones in this sample may be carry-over from other donors' samples. Both conserved end residues are part of each CDR3. The order of the fields is clone size, D gene, CDR3 length, V gene, J gene, CDR3 protein, CDR3 DNA. A D gene is named only where the DNA matches it firmly. Part of the rows lack a size; the others show once, few, many or a class for expanded clones.

clone size: -
D gene: TRBD2
CDR3 length: 14
V gene: TRBV29-1
J gene: TRBJ2-7
CDR3 protein: CSVGGTSISYEQYF
CDR3 DNA: TGCAGCGTTGGGGGGACTAGCATCTCCTACGAGCAGTACTTC

clone size: -
D gene: TRBD2
CDR3 length: 12
V gene: TRBV30
J gene: TRBJ2-3
CDR3 protein: CAWTSGTNTQYF
CDR3 DNA: TGTGCCTGGACTAGCGGGACCAATACGCAGTATTTT

clone size: -
D gene: -
CDR3 length: 14
V gene: TRBV2
J gene: TRBJ2-5
CDR3 protein: CASSRTPGVETQYF
CDR3 DNA: TGTGCCAGCAGTAGGACTCCGGGCGTGGAGACCCAGTACTTC

clone size: -
D gene: -
CDR3 length: 12
V gene: TRBV7-9
J gene: TRBJ1-1
CDR3 protein: CASSLLAAGAFF
CDR3 DNA: TGTGCCAGCAGCTTATTAGCCGCGGGGGCTTTCTTT

clone size: many
D gene: TRBD1
CDR3 length: 16
V gene: TRBV7-3
J gene: TRBJ2-7
CDR3 protein: CASSPSGQGVLYEQYF
CDR3 DNA: TGTGCCAGCAGCCCCTCAGGACAGGGGGTATTGTACGAGCAGTACTTC

clone size: -
D gene: TRBD1
CDR3 length: 15
V gene: TRBV10-3
J gene: TRBJ1-4
CDR3 protein: CAISERGLANEKLFF
CDR3 DNA: TGTGCCATCAGTGAAAGGGGGCTTGCTAATGAAAAACTGTTTTTT

clone size: once
D gene: TRBD2
CDR3 length: 21
V gene: TRBV4-3
J gene: TRBJ2-7
CDR3 protein: CASSRHRGRELAGTSGLEQYF
CDR3 DNA: TGCGCCAGCAGCCGCCACAGGGGTAGGGAACTAGCGGGAACCTCAGGGTTGGAGCAGTACTTC

clone size: -
D gene: -
CDR3 length: 16
V gene: TRBV7-2
J gene: TRBJ1-2
CDR3 protein: CASSPRAGQGIYGYTF
CDR3 DNA: TGTGCCAGCAGCCCCCGGGCCGGGCAGGGCATCTATGGCTACACCTTC

clone size: -
D gene: TRBD1
CDR3 length: 19
V gene: TRBV27
J gene: TRBJ1-5
CDR3 protein: CASSSGQSTFKMGNQPQHF
CDR3 DNA: TGTGCCAGCAGTTCGGGACAGTCGACCTTTAAGATGGGCAATCAGCCCCAGCATTTT

clone size: -
D gene: -
CDR3 length: 14
V gene: TRBV7-2
J gene: TRBJ1-2
CDR3 protein: CASSLEVTASGYTF
CDR3 DNA: TGTGCCAGCAGCTTAGAGGTGACAGCCAGCGGCTACACCTTC

clone size: few
D gene: -
CDR3 length: 13
V gene: TRBV6-4
J gene: TRBJ2-2
CDR3 protein: CASSDSQTGELFF
CDR3 DNA: TGTGCCAGCAGTGACTCTCAAACCGGGGAGCTGTTTTTT

clone size: -
D gene: -
CDR3 length: 15
V gene: TRBV6-4
J gene: TRBJ1-6
CDR3 protein: CASSEGPRGHSPLHF
CDR3 DNA: TGTGCCAGCAGTGAAGGGCCAAGGGGCCATTCACCCCTCCACTTT

clone size: -
D gene: TRBD1
CDR3 length: 14
V gene: TRBV6-5
J gene: TRBJ2-7
CDR3 protein: CASSPRGQGDEQYF
CDR3 DNA: TGTGCCAGCAGCCCCCGGGGACAGGGGGACGAGCAGTACTTC

clone size: -
D gene: -
CDR3 length: 15
V gene: TRBV21-1
J gene: TRBJ1-5
CDR3 protein: CASSTRTGGYQPQHF
CDR3 DNA: TGTGCCAGCAGCACCAGGACAGGGGGTTATCAGCCCCAGCATTTT

clone size: few
D gene: -
CDR3 length: 13
V gene: TRBV5-1
J gene: TRBJ1-1
CDR3 protein: CASSLGSSPEAFF
CDR3 DNA: TGCGCCAGCAGCTTGGGTTCGTCCCCCGAGGCTTTCTTT